One and the same sample provided the 18 T cell receptor beta chains below, sequenced in a study of low-dose radiotherapy and immunotherapy resistance in tumors. First-strand cDNA used TRAV- and TRBV-specific primers, covering alpha and beta chains. The TCRs were subjected to amplification over about 20 PCR cycles employing a constant-region primer in conjunction with a V-primer adapter. In TCRdb, the reads were re-called with MiXCR into one record per CDR3 protein. The data hold around 10,000 distinct CDR3 sequences, with about 62% observed a single time. These receptors came from a human donor with advanced metastatic prostate, ovarian, gallbladder or colorectal cancer (not recorded which). This table probably holds off-target reads from a library built for another chain.

The table lists this clonotype with a few counts. The J gene is TRBJ2-5, the V gene TRBV7-2, with D perhaps matching TRBD2 (5 bases). Deletions cut 5 bases from V and 1 base from J, with 14 bases between. The CDR3 contains 15 residues. Germline V gene lookup returns CDR1 SGHTA and CDR2 FQGNSA. The CDR3 DNA reads TGTGCCAGCAGCCCCCGGTGGGGAGTCCAAGAGACCCAGTACTTC. It codes for CASSPRWGVQETQYF.

V gene TRBV20-1 combines with J gene TRBJ1-2, with D perhaps matching TRBD1 (5 bases). The CDR3 is made up of 13 amino acids. Germline-derived CDR1 and CDR2 are DFQATT and SNEGSKA (reference sequence). Trimming left V 3 bases short and J 5 bases short, with 13 bases between. The CDR3: CSASGTQRYGYTF. In nucleotides, the CDR3 is TGCAGTGCTAGCGGGACGCAGAGATATGGCTACACCTTC.

This clonotype has more than one count but fewer than ten. The V and J genes are TRBV4-2 and TRBJ2-1; 8 bases line up with TRBD2. CDR1 LGHNA and CDR2 YNFKEQ come from the germline V gene. V gave up 4 bases and J gave up 5 bases; unmatched junction bases: 7. The CDR3 runs to 15 residues. CDR3 protein: CASSLLAGGHNEQFF. The CDR3 DNA reads as TGTGCCAGCAGCCTTCTAGCGGGTGGCCACAATGAGCAGTTCTTC.

This clonotype showed up just a few times. The chain carries TRBV4-1 and TRBJ2-2, with D perhaps matching TRBD2 (7 bases). Germline V gives CDR1 MGHRA, CDR2 YSYEKL. The CDR3 has 15 amino acids. Trimming pared 6 bases from V and 7 bases from J, leaving 18 bases between. The CDR3 sequence: CASSDAGALFGELFF. CDR3 nucleotides: TGCGCCAGCAGTGACGCGGGGGCTCTGTTCGGGGAGCTGTTTTTT.

The rearrangement joins TRBV19 to TRBJ2-2; D remains unclear. CDR1 is LNHDA and CDR2 is SQIVND in the germline V gene (reference sequence). The V end lost 9 bases, the J end lost 3 bases, and 5 bases lay between the germline ends. The CDR3 sequence is 11 residues long. CDR3 residues: CASRYTGELFF. DNA of the CDR3: TGTGCCAGCCGGTACACCGGGGAGCTGTTTTTT.

The V call is TRBV5-3, the J call TRBJ2-4; TRBD2 might be the D (7 bases). TRBV5-3 is given ORF status, its function remaining uncertain. This CDR3 contains 15 residues. With 8 bases removed from V and 1 base from J, the gap between germline ends came to 16 bases. In DNA, the CDR3 is TGTGCCAGCAGCCACGGGGGGCTTGCCAAAAACATTCAGTACTTC. Protein: CASSHGGLAKNIQYF.

The chain is built from TRBV12-3 or TRBV12-4 and TRBJ2-1; D ambiguous. Trimming took off 0 bases at V and 4 bases at J, with 10 bases between the two ends. The CDR3 runs to 15 residues. Here the CDR3 DNA reads TGTGCCAGCAGTTTAGCCGGGCCCGGTTACAATGAGCAGTTCTTC. Protein sequence: CASSLAGPGYNEQFF.

J is TRBJ2-6 and V is TRBV12-3 or TRBV12-4, with D possibly being TRBD2 (6 bases). The length of the CDR3 is 14 residues. V was trimmed by 3 bases and J by 3 bases, leaving 6 bases between them. CDR3 bases: TGTGCCAGCAGTTTGGGAGGTGGGGCCAACGTCCTGACTTTC. Translated: CASSLGGGANVLTF.

The V and J genes are TRBV9 and TRBJ2-3, with D perhaps TRBD2 (6 bases). The germline CDR1 and CDR2 sequences are SGDLS and YYNGEE. Trimming took 0 bases from V and 2 from J, leaving 7 bases between them. This CDR3 has 14 amino acids. The CDR3 nucleotides are TGTGCCAGCAGCGTAGGGACTACCACAGATACGCAGTATTTT. Protein product: CASSVGTTTDTQYF.

V usage is TRBV7-2 and J usage is TRBJ2-5, with TRBD1 matching 8 bases. V trimming: 3 bases; J trimming: 3 bases; junction bases outside the gene matches: 6. Germline CDR1 reads SGHTA; CDR2 reads FQGNSA. CDR3 length: 15 amino acids. The CDR3 region is CASSFDRGLEETQYF. CDR3 bases: TGTGCCAGCAGCTTTGACAGGGGCCTTGAAGAGACCCAGTACTTC.

V is TRBV29-1 and J is TRBJ2-2, with D possibly matching TRBD1 (5 bases). The V end was cut by 7 bases, the J end by 0 bases, with 12 bases between. The germline CDR1 and CDR2 sequences are SQVTM and ANQGSEA. The CDR3 spans 14 residues. CDR3 nucleotides: TGCAGCGGTTCCAGGGCATCGAACACCGGGGAGCTGTTTTTT. Residues: CSGSRASNTGELFF.

This clonotype turned up a few times. The chain couples TRBV13 to TRBJ1-1; D not certain. There are 12 residues in the CDR3. Per germline, CDR1 PRHDT and CDR2 FYEKMQ (reference sequence). Trimming removed 3 bases from V and 6 bases from J, with 8 bases in between. This chain's CDR3 is CASSLARAEAFF. CDR3 DNA: TGTGCCAGCAGCTTGGCACGAGCTGAAGCTTTCTTT.

The rearrangement joins TRBV6-2 or TRBV6-3 to TRBJ2-7; 11 bases are a match to TRBD1. Germline-derived CDR1 and CDR2 are MNHEY and SVGEGT. The CDR3 runs 14 residues. Germline trimming cut 5 bases from V and 6 bases from J; bases unmatched to any gene: 6. CDR3 protein: CASSPWDRGSEQYF. Written as DNA, the CDR3 is TGTGCCAGCAGTCCCTGGGACAGGGGGTCCGAGCAGTACTTC.

This clonotype was recorded once. V usage is TRBV4-1 and J usage is TRBJ2-5; D possibly matches TRBD1 or TRBD2 (5 bases each). V lost 0 bases to trimming and J lost 5 bases, with 25 bases between them. This CDR3 is 19 amino acids long. Germline V gives CDR1 MGHRA, CDR2 YSYEKL. The CDR3 is CASSQDQVGFGDRMETQYF. The CDR3 bases are TGCGCCAGCAGCCAAGATCAGGTCGGGTTCGGGGACCGAATGGAGACCCAGTACTTC.

V gene TRBV6-6 combines with J gene TRBJ1-5; a weak D match, TRBD1 (5 bases). Germline CDR1 and CDR2: MNHNY and SVGAGI (reference sequence). V was pared by 0 bases and J by 2 bases, with 11 bases between. The CDR3 runs 16 residues. The CDR3 nucleotides are TGTGCCAGCAGTTACTCGAGGGGCGGCGGCAATCAGCCCCAGCATTTT. It yields the protein CASSYSRGGGNQPQHF.

About this clonotype itself: One end of the junction fails to match germline, which may point to a read error. V is TRBV4-2 and J is TRBJ1-1; D possibly corresponds to TRBD1 (5 bases). CDR1 and CDR2 from the germline V gene are LGHNA and YNFKEQ. This CDR3 has 16 residues. The CDR3 DNA is TGTGCCAGCAGCCAAGCGCGGGGGGGAATGAACACTGAGGCTTTCTTT. It encodes CASSQARGGMNTEAFF.

CDR3 region: CASTVTTYNEQFF. The CDR3 coding sequence is TGTGCCAGCACGGTGACAACCTACAATGAGCAGTTCTTC. V and J are TRBV6-2 or TRBV6-3 and TRBJ2-1; D unresolved. Trimming took off 7 bases at V and 2 bases at J, with 9 bases between the two ends. Germline CDR1 reads MNHEY; CDR2 reads SVGEGT. The CDR3 has 13 amino acids.

This clonotype was counted only a few times. The rearrangement uses TRBV6-6 and TRBJ1-1; D is unclear. The CDR3 covers 18 residues. Trimming removed 4 bases at V and 4 bases at J, with 25 bases between. Per germline, CDR1 MNHNY and CDR2 SVGAGI (reference sequence). DNA for the CDR3: TGTGCCAGCAGTTTAAAGAAAGGGTCTGCGGCGGGGAGCACTGAAGCTTTCTTT. Translating gives CASSLKKGSAAGSTEAFF.